These 3 T cell receptor beta chains originate from one sample sequenced in a study of OX40 agonist ivuxolimab in advanced cancers. Profiling relied on immunoSEQ multiplex PCR, and the TCRdb table lists in-frame clones only, not all of them. The repertoire holds under 40,000 clones, with around 70% as singletons. This specimen consisted of CD4+ or CD8+ T cells sorted from blood, obtained in a trial of the OX40 agonist ivuxolimab. The receptors stem from an adult with an advanced solid tumor such as melanoma, head and neck, liver or kidney cancer.

On this clone itself: This same CDR3 is encoded by further DNA sequences in the sample. The V gene is TRBV5-4, the J gene TRBJ2-3; D remains ambiguous. Trimming took 1 base from V and 0 from J, leaving 6 bases between them. The germline V gene has CDR1 SGHNT and CDR2 YYREEE (reference sequence). This CDR3 contains 14 residues. The CDR3 loop reads CASSLYLSTDTQYF. The CDR3, as DNA: TGTGCCAGCAGCTTGTATCTCAGCACAGATACGCAGTATTTT.

This rearrangement joins TRBV5-8 to TRBJ1-1; tentatively, D is TRBD1 (6 bases). The germline V and J ends were trimmed by 2 bases and 10 bases, with 9 bases remaining between them. The CDR3 is 11 residues long. Germline V gene data show CDR1 as SGHTS and CDR2 as YDEGEE. This chain's CDR3 is CASSFSGVAFF. The CDR3 region has the DNA TGTGCCAGCAGCTTTTCAGGGGTAGCTTTCTTT.

This sequence joins TRBV27 and TRBJ2-5; 8 bases fit TRBD1. The CDR3 loop spans 14 amino acids. Trimming removed 4 bases from V and 7 bases from J; junction bases left unmatched: 8. Germline assignment: CDR1 MNHEY and CDR2 SMNVEV (reference sequence). CDR3 sequence (DNA): TGTGCCAGCAGTTCAGACGACAGGGGAGGGACCCAGTACTTC. It translates to CASSSDDRGGTQYF.